Listed below are T cell receptor beta chains from one sample, sequenced in a study of blood T cell repertoires in COVID-19. Sequencing was performed with immunoSEQ multiplex PCR; in TCRdb, only in-frame clones are kept and a portion is missing. The table records around 230,000 clones, 86% of them present only once. Sequencing input: PBMCs or T cells enriched from blood (not recorded which). Source of these receptors: a woman aged 35 to 49 with acute COVID-19. Each CDR3 is given with its conserved first and last residue. Fields, in order: clone size, D gene, J gene, V gene, CDR3 DNA, CDR3 protein. The D gene is left open where the match is weak. Clone size, where shown, is once, few, many, or a class for clones that have expanded.

NA	NA	TRBJ1-5	TRBV6-6	TGTGCCAGCAGTCGCCCCGACACGAGCAATCAGCCCCAGCATTTT	CASSRPDTSNQPQHF
few	TRBD1	TRBJ1-4	TRBV10-1	TGCGCCAGCAGCCCCGGGACAGGGTTTGGCACTGAAAAACTGTTTTTT	CASSPGTGFGTEKLFF
NA	TRBD2	TRBJ2-1	TRBV7-9	TGTGCCAGCAGCTTACCACAGACTAGCGGATACAATGAGCAGTTCTTC	CASSLPQTSGYNEQFF
NA	TRBD2	TRBJ2-1	TRBV5-8	TGTGCCAGCAGCTTGGCAGGTCAGCGGGGGGACCCATTATACAATGAGCAGTTCTTC	CASSLAGQRGDPLYNEQFF
NA	NA	TRBJ2-7	TRBV6-5	TGTGCCAGCAGTAAACTCTACGAGCAGTACTTC	CASSKLYEQYF
NA	NA	TRBJ1-2	TRBV10-2	TGCGCCAGCAGTGAGTCGGGGGGTAGTGGCTACACCTTC	CASSESGGSGYTF
NA	NA	TRBJ2-2	TRBV5-1	TGCGCCAGCAGCTTGACCCAGGTCCCCACCGGGGAGCTGTTTTTT	CASSLTQVPTGELFF
NA	NA	TRBJ2-7	TRBV9	TGTGCCAGCAGCGTATTGGCAGGGTCGTCGTACGAGCAGTACTTC	CASSVLAGSSYEQYF
NA	NA	TRBJ1-1	TRBV4-2	TGTGCCAGCACCTGGGGCGCTTCTGGCACTGAAGCTTTCTTT	CASTWGASGTEAFF
NA	TRBD1	TRBJ1-1	TRBV5-4	TGTGCCAGCAGCTCTGCCCGGGACAGGGGGCGTCGGGGCGCTGAAGCTTTCTTT	CASSSARDRGRRGAEAFF
NA	NA	TRBJ1-3	TRBV10-2	TGCGCCAGCGGGAGGGACTCTGGAAACACCATATATTTT	CASGRDSGNTIYF
NA	NA	TRBJ1-3	TRBV10-3	TGTGCCATCAGTGAATTCGGTCTCTCTGGAAACACCATATATTTT	CAISEFGLSGNTIYF
NA	NA	TRBJ1-5	TRBV7-2	TGTGCCAGCAGCTTAGGAGGAGGAGGCAATCAGCCCCAGCATTTT	CASSLGGGGNQPQHF
few	TRBD2	TRBJ2-3	TRBV7-7	TGTGCTAGCAGCTTAGCGGGGGCCAAAGGGGATACGCAGTATTTT	CASSLAGAKGDTQYF
NA	TRBD1	TRBJ1-2	TRBV27	TGTGCCAGTGCCCGGGACAGTACCTATGGCTACACCTTC	CASARDSTYGYTF
NA	NA	TRBJ2-2	TRBV18	TGTGCCAGCTCACCAGGACAGCTACCCACCGGGGAGCTGTTTTTT	CASSPGQLPTGELFF
once	TRBD1	TRBJ1-5	TRBV5-1	TGCGCCAGCAGCCCGGGCTCAGGGGGGAATAATCAGCCCCAGCATTTT	CASSPGSGGNNQPQHF
NA	NA	TRBJ2-7	TRBV28	TGTGCCAGCAGTTTAAGACAGATTTACGAGCAGTACTTC	CASSLRQIYEQYF
once	NA	TRBJ2-7	TRBV2	TGTGCCAGCAGTGAAACTCGTCAGGCTTACGAGCAGTACTTC	CASSETRQAYEQYF
NA	TRBD2	TRBJ2-2	TRBV7-9	TGTGCCAGCAGCTTAGGGAGTAGCGGGGGTGTTTCCACCGGGGAGCTGTTTTTT	CASSLGSSGGVSTGELFF
NA	TRBD1	TRBJ1-2	TRBV27	TGTGCCAGCCGCCAGACAGGGGCCTATGGCTACACCTTC	CASRQTGAYGYTF
NA	NA	TRBJ1-2	TRBV4-1	TGCGCCAGCAGCCAAGAGTTACAGGGTACTAGTGATGGCTACACCTTC	CASSQELQGTSDGYTF
NA	TRBD1	TRBJ2-3	TRBV15	TGTGCCACCAGCAGACACAGGGGGAGCACAGATACGCAGTATTTT	CATSRHRGSTDTQYF
NA	NA	TRBJ1-1	TRBV9	TGTGCCAGCAGCTCTCAGGGGTCCCTCACTGAAGCTTTCTTT	CASSSQGSLTEAFF
NA	TRBD1	TRBJ1-2	TRBV10-2	TGCGCCAGCAGTGAGACCGGACAGGGCAACACCTTC	CASSETGQGNTF
many	NA	TRBJ1-5	TRBV6-4	TGTGCCAGCAGCCAAGGGCAGGGCTCCATGCCCCAGCATTTT	CASSQGQGSMPQHF
NA	NA	TRBJ2-7	TRBV5-4	TGTGCCAGCAGCTTGGCGGGAACCTACGAGCAGTACTTC	CASSLAGTYEQYF
once	NA	TRBJ1-2	TRBV6-5	TGTGCCAGCAGCCCCGGGGGACGTGGCTACACCTTC	CASSPGGRGYTF
NA	NA	TRBJ1-3	TRBV7-8	TGTGCCAGCAGCTTTACAGGGCGGATTCTAGACACCATATATTTT	CASSFTGRILDTIYF
once	TRBD1	TRBJ2-5	TRBV6-4	TGTGCCACCCAACGGGGACAGGGGGAGACCCAGTACTTC	CATQRGQGETQYF
NA	TRBD1	TRBJ1-2	TRBV29-1	TGCAGCGTTAGGCAGGGGGCAGGGGGCTACACCTTC	CSVRQGAGGYTF
NA	NA	TRBJ1-2	TRBV6-6	TGTGCCACCAAGGGCGGGGATTATGGCTACACCTTC	CATKGGDYGYTF
NA	TRBD1	TRBJ1-6	TRBV5-1	TGCGCCAGCAGCTTGGGTGACAGGGGTAATTCACCCCTCCACTTT	CASSLGDRGNSPLHF
NA	NA	TRBJ1-5	TRBV4-1	TGCGCCAGCAGCCAAGAAAGAGGTAGCAATCAGCCCCAGCATTTT	CASSQERGSNQPQHF
NA	NA	TRBJ1-2	TRBV18	TGTGCCAGCTCACCGGTCAAGGACAGTCCATATGGCTACACCTTC	CASSPVKDSPYGYTF
NA	TRBD1	TRBJ2-3	TRBV9	TGTGCCAGCAGCGTAAGTATAGGACAGGTCACAGATACGCAGTATTTT	CASSVSIGQVTDTQYF
NA	TRBD1	TRBJ1-2	TRBV5-4	TGTGCCAGCAGCCCGAGAGACAGGGGGCAGAGGGGCTACACCTTC	CASSPRDRGQRGYTF
NA	TRBD2	TRBJ2-5	TRBV5-1	TGCGCCAGCAGTCTGACTAGCGGTAGGGAGACCCAGTACTTC	CASSLTSGRETQYF